A selection of T cell receptor beta chains follows, all from one sample in a study of CD8 T cells in ankylosing spondylitis. MiXCR, run by TCRdb on the 5' RACE reads, gives a single entry per CDR3 protein. The data hold 350,000 to 450,000 distinct CDR3 sequences, with approximately 22% observed a single time. Sequencing used blood, either unsorted or a sorted T cell fraction (not recorded which). These TCRs come from a male donor with ankylosing spondylitis or in good health (not recorded which). CDR3s include the opening cysteine and the closing phenylalanine or tryptophan. Fields, in order: D gene, J gene, V gene, clone size, CDR3 protein, CDR3 DNA. D genes are given only for firm matches. Not every row has a clone size; where given, it reads once, few, many or a size class.

d_gene: TRBD1
j_gene: TRBJ2-1
v_gene: TRBV28
abundance: .
CDR3aa: CASSQTTDRVPEQFF
CDR3nt: TGTGCCAGCAGCCAGACGACGGACAGGGTGCCTGAGCAGTTCTTC

d_gene: .
j_gene: TRBJ2-3
v_gene: TRBV2
abundance: .
CDR3aa: CASSEARGPRTDTQYF
CDR3nt: TGTGCCAGCAGTGAAGCGCGCGGCCCACGCACAGATACGCAGTATTTT

d_gene: TRBD2
j_gene: TRBJ2-5
v_gene: TRBV4-1
abundance: few
CDR3aa: CASSQDATSGQETQYF
CDR3nt: TGCGCCAGCAGCCAAGATGCGACTAGCGGTCAGGAGACCCAGTACTTC

d_gene: TRBD2
j_gene: TRBJ2-1
v_gene: TRBV28
abundance: few
CDR3aa: CASSFYYISGPSYNEQFF
CDR3nt: TGTGCCAGCAGTTTCTACTATATTAGCGGGCCCTCCTACAATGAGCAGTTCTTC

d_gene: .
j_gene: TRBJ1-6
v_gene: TRBV7-8
abundance: few
CDR3aa: CASSLKSQSGADSPLHF
CDR3nt: TGTGCCAGCAGCTTAAAGTCGCAGTCAGGCGCGGACTCACCCCTCCACTTT

d_gene: .
j_gene: TRBJ2-1
v_gene: TRBV7-3
abundance: .
CDR3aa: CASSLSPESSYNEQFF
CDR3nt: TGTGCCAGCAGCTTGTCCCCCGAGAGCTCCTACAATGAGCAGTTCTTC

d_gene: .
j_gene: TRBJ2-1
v_gene: TRBV29-1
abundance: .
CDR3aa: CSVESRNNEQFF
CDR3nt: TGCAGCGTTGAGTCCAGAAACAATGAGCAGTTCTTC

d_gene: TRBD1
j_gene: TRBJ2-7
v_gene: TRBV11-3
abundance: .
CDR3aa: CASSPGTGVVEQYF
CDR3nt: TGTGCCAGCAGCCCCGGGACAGGGGTGGTCGAGCAGTACTTC

d_gene: .
j_gene: TRBJ2-2
v_gene: TRBV5-1
abundance: few
CDR3aa: CASSLGQGWTGELFF
CDR3nt: TGCGCCAGCAGCTTGGGCCAGGGTTGGACCGGGGAGCTGTTTTTT

d_gene: TRBD2
j_gene: TRBJ2-7
v_gene: TRBV13
abundance: once
CDR3aa: CASSAPTSGGSIGEQYF
CDR3nt: TGTGCCAGCAGCGCCCCTACTAGCGGGGGTTCTATCGGCGAGCAGTACTTC

d_gene: .
j_gene: TRBJ2-3
v_gene: TRBV6-5
abundance: .
CDR3aa: CASSYSVLASTDTQYF
CDR3nt: TGTGCCAGCAGTTACTCCGTACTAGCAAGCACAGATACGCAGTATTTT

d_gene: .
j_gene: TRBJ2-2
v_gene: TRBV12-5
abundance: .
CDR3aa: CASGLSPGELFF
CDR3nt: TGTGCTAGTGGTTTGTCCCCCGGGGAGCTGTTTTTT

d_gene: .
j_gene: TRBJ2-4
v_gene: TRBV11-2
abundance: few
CDR3aa: CASSLVGGVGDIQYF
CDR3nt: TGTGCCAGCAGCTTAGTAGGGGGAGTAGGGGACATTCAGTACTTC

d_gene: .
j_gene: TRBJ2-7
v_gene: TRBV7-9
abundance: .
CDR3aa: CASSSPFGREQYF
CDR3nt: TGTGCCAGCAGCAGTCCATTCGGGCGGGAGCAGTACTTC

d_gene: .
j_gene: TRBJ2-5
v_gene: TRBV15
abundance: .
CDR3aa: CATSGQTQETQYF
CDR3nt: TGTGCCACCAGCGGACAGACCCAAGAGACCCAGTACTTC

d_gene: .
j_gene: TRBJ2-7
v_gene: TRBV29-1
abundance: few
CDR3aa: CSVRFPGRYEQYF
CDR3nt: TGCAGCGTTCGGTTTCCAGGACGCTACGAGCAGTACTTC

d_gene: TRBD2
j_gene: TRBJ2-3
v_gene: TRBV20-1
abundance: .
CDR3aa: CSARGPSGYTDTQYF
CDR3nt: TGCAGTGCTAGGGGACCTAGCGGCTACACAGATACGCAGTATTTT

d_gene: .
j_gene: TRBJ2-7
v_gene: TRBV30
abundance: .
CDR3aa: CAWTGPPTYEQYF
CDR3nt: TGTGCCTGGACCGGACCCCCTACCTACGAGCAGTACTTC

d_gene: TRBD2
j_gene: TRBJ2-5
v_gene: TRBV4-1
abundance: .
CDR3aa: CASSQRGERGYQETQYF
CDR3nt: TGCGCCAGCAGCCAAAGAGGCGAGCGGGGGTACCAAGAGACCCAGTACTTC

d_gene: .
j_gene: TRBJ2-7
v_gene: TRBV21-1
abundance: few
CDR3aa: CAPGPAGIHEQYF
CDR3nt: TGTGCCCCCGGACCGGCAGGGATCCACGAGCAGTACTTC

d_gene: TRBD2
j_gene: TRBJ2-5
v_gene: TRBV12-3/TRBV12-4
abundance: many
CDR3aa: CATGGGRETQYF
CDR3nt: TGTGCGACGGGGGGGGGCCGCGAGACCCAGTACTTC

d_gene: .
j_gene: TRBJ2-4
v_gene: TRBV10-3
abundance: .
CDR3aa: CAISEDGVAKNIQYF
CDR3nt: TGTGCCATCAGTGAGGACGGGGTGGCCAAAAACATTCAGTACTTC

d_gene: TRBD1
j_gene: TRBJ2-2
v_gene: TRBV4-1
abundance: few
CDR3aa: CASSPHRGQNTGELFF
CDR3nt: TGCGCCAGCAGCCCCCACAGGGGGCAGAACACCGGGGAGCTGTTTTTT

d_gene: TRBD1
j_gene: TRBJ2-2
v_gene: TRBV10-3
abundance: .
CDR3aa: CAIRIQGSGELFF
CDR3nt: TGTGCCATCAGGATACAGGGGAGCGGGGAGCTGTTTTTT

d_gene: .
j_gene: TRBJ2-7
v_gene: TRBV4-1
abundance: few
CDR3aa: CASSEIPRPLYEQYF
CDR3nt: TGCGCCAGCAGCGAAATCCCCCGCCCACTCTACGAGCAGTACTTC

d_gene: TRBD1
j_gene: TRBJ1-2
v_gene: TRBV20-1
abundance: .
CDR3aa: CSANTGGLANYGYTF
CDR3nt: TGCAGTGCAAATACAGGGGGCCTAGCTAACTATGGCTACACCTTC

d_gene: .
j_gene: TRBJ2-1
v_gene: TRBV28
abundance: few
CDR3aa: CASSFPGINEQFF
CDR3nt: TGTGCCAGCAGTTTTCCGGGAATAAATGAGCAGTTCTTC

d_gene: .
j_gene: TRBJ2-4
v_gene: TRBV4-2
abundance: .
CDR3aa: CASSQIAYDKNIQYF
CDR3nt: TGTGCCAGCAGCCAAATAGCGTACGACAAAAACATTCAGTACTTC

d_gene: .
j_gene: TRBJ2-7
v_gene: TRBV7-2
abundance: few
CDR3aa: CASSLLIEGPYEQYF
CDR3nt: TGTGCCAGCAGCTTATTGATAGAGGGGCCCTACGAGCAGTACTTC

d_gene: .
j_gene: TRBJ2-7
v_gene: TRBV4-1
abundance: .
CDR3aa: CASSQEQHINYEQYF
CDR3nt: TGCGCCAGCAGCCAAGAACAGCACATTAACTACGAGCAGTACTTC

d_gene: TRBD2
j_gene: TRBJ2-7
v_gene: TRBV12-3/TRBV12-4
abundance: .
CDR3aa: CASSLSAGGPTGEQYF
CDR3nt: TGTGCCAGCAGTTTAAGCGCGGGGGGACCCACGGGGGAGCAGTACTTC

d_gene: TRBD1
j_gene: TRBJ2-7
v_gene: TRBV12-3/TRBV12-4
abundance: few
CDR3aa: CASSFTGGADEQYF
CDR3nt: TGTGCCAGCAGCTTTACAGGGGGCGCGGACGAGCAGTACTTC

d_gene: .
j_gene: TRBJ2-1
v_gene: TRBV11-2
abundance: large
CDR3aa: CASSSFSGSSYNEQFF
CDR3nt: TGTGCCAGCAGTTCTTTCTCAGGGAGCTCCTACAATGAGCAGTTCTTC